These T cell receptor beta chains were read from a single sample in a study of OX40 agonist ivuxolimab in advanced cancers. Sequencing was performed with immunoSEQ multiplex PCR; in TCRdb, only in-frame clones are kept and a portion is missing. Of around 91,000 clones in the sample, 80% to 90% were seen once. Here the sequenced sample was CD4+ or CD8+ T cells sorted from blood, taken in a trial of the OX40 agonist ivuxolimab. The receptors here all came from an adult with an advanced solid tumor such as melanoma, head and neck, liver or kidney cancer. CDR3s include the opening cysteine and the closing phenylalanine or tryptophan. The D gene is left open where the match is weak. Clone size is stated in some rows and not others, as once, few, many or a class when expanded.

>TRBV6-5|NA|NA|TRBJ1-3
CASSYSTDSSGNTIYF
TGTGCCAGCAGTTACTCGACGGACAGCTCTGGAAACACCATATATTTT
>TRBV29-1|NA|NA|TRBJ1-1
CSVEVRGSGYF
TGCAGCGTTGAAGTCCGGGGGTCGGGGTACTTT
>TRBV27|NA|NA|TRBJ2-2
CASRALGANTGELFF
TGTGCCAGCAGGGCGTTGGGGGCGAACACCGGGGAGCTGTTTTTT
>TRBV11-3|NA|NA|TRBJ2-6
CASSLDYRTTGANVLTF
TGTGCCAGCAGCTTAGATTATCGGACAACCGGGGCCAACGTCCTGACTTTC
>TRBV21-1|NA|NA|TRBJ2-3
CASSKQGGTDTQYF
TGTGCCAGCAGCAAACAAGGGGGGACAGATACGCAGTATTTT
>TRBV14|NA|NA|TRBJ1-1
CASSWTANTEAFF
TGTGCCAGCAGCTGGACAGCGAACACTGAAGCTTTCTTT
>TRBV18|NA|NA|TRBJ2-1
CASSLAGLSSYNEQFF
TGTGCCAGCTCACTTGCGGGCCTGAGCTCCTACAATGAGCAGTTCTTC
>TRBV7-2|NA|few|TRBJ1-2
CASSLRTYGYTF
TGTGCCAGCAGCTTGCGGACCTATGGCTACACCTTC
>TRBV20-1|NA|NA|TRBJ2-4
CSAGQNIQYF
TGCAGTGCTGGGCAAAACATTCAGTACTTC
>TRBV5-1|NA|NA|TRBJ1-3
CASSLAVRETGNTIYF
TGCGCCAGCAGCTTGGCCGTCAGGGAAACTGGAAACACCATATATTTT
>TRBV2|NA|NA|TRBJ1-5
CASIREHSNQPQHF
TGTGCCAGCATCAGGGAGCATAGCAATCAGCCCCAGCATTTT
>TRBV7-2|NA|NA|TRBJ2-7
CASSLELVTTYEQYF
TGTGCCAGCAGCTTAGAACTAGTAACCACCTACGAGCAGTACTTC
>TRBV6-4|NA|NA|TRBJ1-1
CASSDSPPTEAFF
TGTGCCAGCAGTGACTCCCCTCCCACTGAAGCTTTCTTT
>TRBV10-3|NA|NA|TRBJ1-4
CAISEWGGGNEKLFF
TGTGCCATCAGCGAATGGGGGGGCGGGAATGAAAAACTGTTTTTT
>TRBV28|NA|NA|TRBJ1-2
CASSSGTNWGYTF
TGTGCCAGCAGTTCCGGGACAAATTGGGGCTACACCTTC
>TRBV28|TRBD1|NA|TRBJ2-3
CASDRDRGADTQYF
TGTGCCAGCGACCGGGACAGGGGTGCAGATACGCAGTATTTT
>TRBV5-1|NA|NA|TRBJ1-1
CASSFNGGATEAFF
TGCGCCAGCAGCTTTAACGGGGGTGCCACTGAAGCTTTCTTT
>TRBV7-9|NA|NA|TRBJ2-1
CASSLVGGSYNEQFF
TGTGCCAGCAGCTTAGTAGGGGGCTCCTACAATGAGCAGTTCTTC
>TRBV7-3|NA|NA|TRBJ1-3
CASSPDSTSGNTIYF
TGTGCCAGCAGCCCCGACTCCACCTCTGGAAACACCATATATTTT
>TRBV20-1|NA|once|TRBJ1-1
CSAARAPEAFF
TGCAGTGCTGCCAGGGCCCCTGAAGCTTTCTTT
>TRBV5-1|NA|NA|TRBJ1-1
CASRSAFETEAFF
TGCGCCAGCAGGAGCGCTTTCGAGACTGAAGCTTTCTTT
>TRBV7-9|NA|NA|TRBJ2-2
CASIQNAGNTGELFF
TGTGCCAGCATCCAAAACGCAGGGAACACCGGGGAGCTGTTTTTT
>TRBV19|TRBD1|NA|TRBJ2-2
CASKQQTGGTGELFF
TGTGCCAGTAAACAACAGACAGGGGGCACCGGGGAGCTGTTTTTT
>TRBV18|NA|NA|TRBJ1-1
CASSRGGGTEAFF
TGTGCCAGCTCCCGCGGGGGGGGGACTGAAGCTTTCTTT
>TRBV29-1|TRBD1|NA|TRBJ1-5
CSVSGQGSMQPQHF
TGCAGCGTTTCTGGACAGGGGAGCATGCAGCCCCAGCATTTT
>TRBV2|NA|NA|TRBJ1-6
CASSVGTPYYNSPLHF
TGTGCCAGCAGTGTCGGGACACCTTATTATAATTCACCCCTCCACTTT
>TRBV9|NA|NA|TRBJ1-2
CASSRDENYGYTF
TGTGCCAGCAGCAGGGACGAAAACTATGGCTACACCTTC
>TRBV5-5|NA|NA|TRBJ2-7
CASSRDFFSYEQYF
TGTGCCAGCAGCAGGGACTTTTTCTCCTACGAGCAGTACTTC
>TRBV5-1|TRBD2|NA|TRBJ2-5
CASSSLGLAGARETQYF
TGCGCCAGCAGCTCCCTCGGACTAGCGGGAGCGAGGGAGACCCAGTACTTC
>TRBV30|TRBD2|NA|TRBJ2-7
CAWSRQWGRREGRQYF
TGTGCCTGGAGCCGCCAGTGGGGCCGGCGGGAGGGCCGCCAGTACTTC
>TRBV27|NA|few|TRBJ1-5
CASSPRSRGNNQPQHF
TGTGCCAGCAGTCCCCGTTCCAGGGGTAACAATCAGCCCCAGCATTTT
>TRBV2|TRBD1|NA|TRBJ2-1
CASSLISGGPASHGGEQFF
TGTGCCAGCAGTCTTATCTCAGGGGGCCCCGCGTCCCACGGTGGTGAGCAGTTCTTC
>TRBV7-3|TRBD2|NA|TRBJ2-1
CASSLKLGTSGTDEQFF
TGTGCCAGCAGCCTTAAACTTGGGACTAGCGGGACAGATGAGCAGTTCTTC
>TRBV6-1|TRBD2|NA|TRBJ2-4
CASSELTGTSGSRAKNIQYF
TGTGCCAGCAGTGAATTAACGGGGACTAGCGGGAGTCGAGCCAAAAACATTCAGTACTTC
>TRBV7-3|TRBD1|NA|TRBJ2-5
CASSLSATGSRETQYF
TGTGCCAGCAGCTTAAGCGCGACAGGGAGCCGAGAGACCCAGTACTTC
>TRBV7-3|TRBD1|NA|TRBJ2-7
CASSSGQGNEQYF
TGTGCCAGCAGCTCAGGACAGGGAAATGAGCAGTACTTC
>TRBV18|NA|NA|TRBJ1-2
CASSPRTADNYGYTF
TGTGCCAGCTCGCCCCGGACGGCCGACAACTATGGCTACACCTTC
>TRBV6-6|TRBD1|NA|TRBJ2-5
CASSRDRGKETQYF
TGTGCCAGCAGTCGGGACAGGGGCAAAGAGACCCAGTACTTC
>TRBV12-5|NA|NA|TRBJ2-1
CASGLAALGQLNEQFF
TGTGCTAGTGGTTTGGCCGCGTTGGGGCAGCTCAATGAGCAGTTCTTC
>TRBV7-9|NA|once|TRBJ2-1
CASSQDGAYNEQFF
TGTGCCAGCAGCCAAGACGGCGCGTACAATGAGCAGTTCTTC
>TRBV9|TRBD1|NA|TRBJ1-1
CASSARQGLNTEAFF
TGTGCCAGCAGCGCACGACAGGGATTGAACACTGAAGCTTTCTTT
>TRBV5-5|NA|NA|TRBJ1-2
CASSSDSYGYTF
TGTGCCAGCAGCTCGGACAGCTATGGCTACACCTTC
>TRBV29-1|TRBD1|NA|TRBJ1-2
CSVDRAGGSGDTF
TGCAGCGTTGATAGGGCAGGGGGGAGTGGTGACACCTTC
>TRBV6-5|NA|few|TRBJ1-1
CASSYSRGTEAFF
TGTGCCAGCAGTTACTCTCGGGGGACTGAAGCTTTCTTT
>TRBV5-4|NA|NA|TRBJ1-2
CASSLGRPIYGYTF
TGTGCCAGCAGCTTAGGTCGGCCAATCTATGGCTACACCTTC